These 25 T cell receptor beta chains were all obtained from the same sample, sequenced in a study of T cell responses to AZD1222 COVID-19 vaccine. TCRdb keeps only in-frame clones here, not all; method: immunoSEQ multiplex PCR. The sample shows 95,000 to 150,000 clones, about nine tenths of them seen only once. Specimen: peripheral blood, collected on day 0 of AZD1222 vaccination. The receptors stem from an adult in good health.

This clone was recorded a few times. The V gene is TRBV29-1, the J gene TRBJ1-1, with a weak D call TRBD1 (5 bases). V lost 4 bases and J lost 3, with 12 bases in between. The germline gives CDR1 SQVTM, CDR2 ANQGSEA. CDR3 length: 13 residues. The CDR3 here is CSVVTVTDTEAFF. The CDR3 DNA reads TGCAGCGTTGTGACAGTCACTGACACTGAAGCTTTCTTT.

CDR3 nucleotides: TGTGCCTGGGCCCCGGGCAGAGATACGCAGTATTTT. Amino acid sequence: CAWAPGRDTQYF. The gene calls are TRBV30 and TRBJ2-3; D uncertain. V shed 5 bases and J shed 5 bases, with 11 bases lying between them. CDR3 length: 12 residues. Germline lookup yields CDR1 GTSNPN and CDR2 SVGIG (reference sequence). Supplemented by reference TRBV30 and TRBJ2-3, the full variable domain reads SQTIHQWPATLVQPVGSPLSLECTVEGTSNPNLYWYRQAAGRGLQLLFYSVGIGQISSEVPQNLSASRPQDRQFILSSKKLLLSDSGFYLCAWAPGRDTQYFGPGTRLTVL.

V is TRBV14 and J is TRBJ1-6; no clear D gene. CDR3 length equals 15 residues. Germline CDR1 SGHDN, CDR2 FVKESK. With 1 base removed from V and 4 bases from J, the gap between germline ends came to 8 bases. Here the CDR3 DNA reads TGTGCCAGCAGCCAAGTAATAGGTTATAATTCACCCCTCCACTTT. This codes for CASSQVIGYNSPLHF.

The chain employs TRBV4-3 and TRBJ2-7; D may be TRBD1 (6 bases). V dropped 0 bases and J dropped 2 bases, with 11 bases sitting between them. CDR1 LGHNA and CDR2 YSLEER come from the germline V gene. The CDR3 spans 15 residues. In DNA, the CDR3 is TGCGCCAGCAGCCAAGAGGACAGAGGTGCCTACGAGCAGTACTTC. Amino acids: CASSQEDRGAYEQYF.

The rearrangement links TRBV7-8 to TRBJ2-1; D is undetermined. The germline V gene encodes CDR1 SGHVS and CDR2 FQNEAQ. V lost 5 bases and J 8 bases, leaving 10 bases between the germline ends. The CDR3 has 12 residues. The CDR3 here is CASSRRWDEQFF. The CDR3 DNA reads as TGTGCCAGCAGCCGAAGGTGGGATGAGCAGTTCTTC.

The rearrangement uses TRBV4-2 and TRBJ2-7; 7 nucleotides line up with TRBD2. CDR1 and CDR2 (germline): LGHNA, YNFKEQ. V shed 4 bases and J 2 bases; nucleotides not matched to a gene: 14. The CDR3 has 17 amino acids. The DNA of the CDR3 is TGTGCCAGCAGCCCACGTTGGCAGGGAGGGAATACCTACGAGCAGTACTTC. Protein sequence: CASSPRWQGGNTYEQYF.

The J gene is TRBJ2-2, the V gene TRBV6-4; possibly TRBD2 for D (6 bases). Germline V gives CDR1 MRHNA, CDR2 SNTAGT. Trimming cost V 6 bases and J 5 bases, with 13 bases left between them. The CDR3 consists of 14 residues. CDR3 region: CASRRASETGELFF. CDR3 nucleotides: TGTGCCAGCAGGCGGGCTAGCGAAACCGGGGAGCTGTTTTTT.

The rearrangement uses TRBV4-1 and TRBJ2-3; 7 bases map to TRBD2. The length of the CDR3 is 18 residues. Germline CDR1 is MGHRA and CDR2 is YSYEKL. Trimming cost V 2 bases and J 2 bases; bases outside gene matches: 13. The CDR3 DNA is TGCGCCAGCAGCCAACGTGGCTGGGGAGCGGGGACCACAGATACGCAGTATTTT. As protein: CASSQRGWGAGTTDTQYF.

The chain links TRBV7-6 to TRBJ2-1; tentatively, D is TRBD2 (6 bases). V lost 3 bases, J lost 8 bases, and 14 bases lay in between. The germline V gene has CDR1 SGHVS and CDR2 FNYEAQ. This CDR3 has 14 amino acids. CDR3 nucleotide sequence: TGTGCCAGCAGCTTTGGGGACTTAGCCTATGAGCAGTTCTTC. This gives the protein CASSFGDLAYEQFF.

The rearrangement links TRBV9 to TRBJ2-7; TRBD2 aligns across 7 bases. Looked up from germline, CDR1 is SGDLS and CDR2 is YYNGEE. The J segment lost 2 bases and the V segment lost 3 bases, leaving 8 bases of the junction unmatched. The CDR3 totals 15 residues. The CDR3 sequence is CASSAGLDFAYEQYF. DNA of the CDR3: TGTGCCAGCAGCGCCGGACTAGATTTCGCCTACGAGCAGTACTTC.

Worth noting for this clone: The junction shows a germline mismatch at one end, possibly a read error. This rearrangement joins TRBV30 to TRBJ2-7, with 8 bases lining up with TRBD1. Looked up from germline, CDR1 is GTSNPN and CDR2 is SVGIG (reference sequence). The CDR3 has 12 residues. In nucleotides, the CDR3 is TGTGCCTGGGGGGAACCGGGACAGGACCTCAACTTC. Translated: CAWGEPGQDLNF.

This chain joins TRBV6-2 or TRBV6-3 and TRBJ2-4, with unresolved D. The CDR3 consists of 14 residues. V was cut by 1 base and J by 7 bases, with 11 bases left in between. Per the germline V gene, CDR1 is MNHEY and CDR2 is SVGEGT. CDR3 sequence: CASSYFDRWNIQYF. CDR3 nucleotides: TGTGCCAGCAGTTACTTCGACCGGTGGAACATTCAGTACTTC.

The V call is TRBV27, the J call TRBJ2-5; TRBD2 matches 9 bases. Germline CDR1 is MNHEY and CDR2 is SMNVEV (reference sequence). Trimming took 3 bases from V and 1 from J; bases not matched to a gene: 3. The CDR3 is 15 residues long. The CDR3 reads CASSLSGGTQETQYF. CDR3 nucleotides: TGTGCCAGCAGTTTGAGCGGGGGGACCCAAGAGACCCAGTACTTC.

The CDR3 nucleotides read TGTGCCAGCAGCCACTTCCAGGGTACAGATACGCAGTATTTT. Amino acid sequence: CASSHFQGTDTQYF. This chain uses TRBV14 with TRBJ2-3, with D perhaps TRBD1 (5 bases). This CDR3 contains 14 residues. V was clipped by 3 bases and J by 3 bases, with 10 bases between them. Germline V gene sequence: CDR1 SGHDN, CDR2 FVKESK.

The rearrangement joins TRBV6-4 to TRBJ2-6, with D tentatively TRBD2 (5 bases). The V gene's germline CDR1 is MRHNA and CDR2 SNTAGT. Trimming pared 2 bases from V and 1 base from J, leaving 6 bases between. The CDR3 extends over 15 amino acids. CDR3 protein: CASSDTRSGANVLTF. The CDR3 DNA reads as TGTGCCAGCAGTGACACTAGATCTGGGGCCAACGTCCTGACTTTC.

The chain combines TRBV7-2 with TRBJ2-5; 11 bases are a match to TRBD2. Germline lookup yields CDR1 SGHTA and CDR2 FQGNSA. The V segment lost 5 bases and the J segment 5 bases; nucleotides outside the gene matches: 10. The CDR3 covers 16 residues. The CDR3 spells CASSNSLASGGETQYF. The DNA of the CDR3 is TGTGCCAGCAGCAACTCCCTGGCTAGCGGGGGGGAGACCCAGTACTTC.

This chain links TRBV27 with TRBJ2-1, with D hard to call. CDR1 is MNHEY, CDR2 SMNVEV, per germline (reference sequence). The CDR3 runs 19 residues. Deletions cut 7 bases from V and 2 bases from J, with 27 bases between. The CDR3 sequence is CASTFAVQVDQKPYNEQFF. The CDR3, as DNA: TGTGCCAGCACGTTTGCCGTCCAAGTAGATCAAAAGCCCTACAATGAGCAGTTCTTC.

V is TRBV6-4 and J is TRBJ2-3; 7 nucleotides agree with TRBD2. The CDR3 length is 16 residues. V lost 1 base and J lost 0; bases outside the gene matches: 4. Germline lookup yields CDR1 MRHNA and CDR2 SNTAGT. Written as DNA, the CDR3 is TGTGCCAGCAGTGACTGGCCAGCGGGGAGCACAGATACGCAGTATTTT. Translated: CASSDWPAGSTDTQYF.

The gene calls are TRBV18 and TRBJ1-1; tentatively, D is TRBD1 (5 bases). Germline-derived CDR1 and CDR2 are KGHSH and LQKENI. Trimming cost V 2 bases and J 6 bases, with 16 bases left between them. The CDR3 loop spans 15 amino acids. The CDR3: CASSPNWSGMAEAFF. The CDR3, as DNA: TGTGCCAGCTCACCAAATTGGTCAGGGATGGCTGAAGCTTTCTTT.

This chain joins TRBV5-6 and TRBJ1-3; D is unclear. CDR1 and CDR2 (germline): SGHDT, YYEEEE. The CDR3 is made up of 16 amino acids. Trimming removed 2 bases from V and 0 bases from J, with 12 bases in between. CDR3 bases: TGTGCCAGCAGCTTCAACGACGGTTCCTCTGGAAACACCATATATTTT. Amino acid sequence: CASSFNDGSSGNTIYF.

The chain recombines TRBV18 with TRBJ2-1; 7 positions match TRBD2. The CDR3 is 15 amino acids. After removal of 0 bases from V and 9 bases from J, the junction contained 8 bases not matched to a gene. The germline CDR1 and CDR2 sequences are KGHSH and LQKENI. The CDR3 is CASSPPELAFSEQFF. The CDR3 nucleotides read TGTGCCAGCTCACCACCGGAACTAGCGTTTAGTGAGCAGTTCTTC.

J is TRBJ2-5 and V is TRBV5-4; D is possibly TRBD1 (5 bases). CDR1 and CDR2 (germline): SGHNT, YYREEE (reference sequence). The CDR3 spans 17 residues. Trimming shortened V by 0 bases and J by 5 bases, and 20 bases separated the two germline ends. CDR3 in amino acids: CASSLEASQTAMETQYF. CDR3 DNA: TGTGCCAGCAGCTTGGAGGCGTCACAGACAGCGATGGAGACCCAGTACTTC.

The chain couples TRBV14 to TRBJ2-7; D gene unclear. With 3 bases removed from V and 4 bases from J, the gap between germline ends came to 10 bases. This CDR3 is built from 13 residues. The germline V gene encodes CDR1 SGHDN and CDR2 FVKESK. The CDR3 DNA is TGTGCCAGCAGCCACAGACTGGGTTACGAGCAGTACTTC. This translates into CASSHRLGYEQYF.

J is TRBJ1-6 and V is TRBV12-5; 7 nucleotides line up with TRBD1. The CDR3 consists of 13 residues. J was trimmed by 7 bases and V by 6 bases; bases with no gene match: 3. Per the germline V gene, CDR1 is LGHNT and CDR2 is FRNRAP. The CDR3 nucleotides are TGTGCTAGTGGCCCAGGGGGGAATTCACCCCTCCACTTT. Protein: CASGPGGNSPLHF.

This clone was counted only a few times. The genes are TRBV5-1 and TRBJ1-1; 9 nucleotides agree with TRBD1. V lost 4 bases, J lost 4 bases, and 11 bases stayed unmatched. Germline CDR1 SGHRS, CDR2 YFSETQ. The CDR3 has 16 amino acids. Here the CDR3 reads CASSPGWTGAGTEAFF. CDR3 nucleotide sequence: TGCGCCAGCAGCCCGGGTTGGACAGGGGCCGGCACTGAAGCTTTCTTT.